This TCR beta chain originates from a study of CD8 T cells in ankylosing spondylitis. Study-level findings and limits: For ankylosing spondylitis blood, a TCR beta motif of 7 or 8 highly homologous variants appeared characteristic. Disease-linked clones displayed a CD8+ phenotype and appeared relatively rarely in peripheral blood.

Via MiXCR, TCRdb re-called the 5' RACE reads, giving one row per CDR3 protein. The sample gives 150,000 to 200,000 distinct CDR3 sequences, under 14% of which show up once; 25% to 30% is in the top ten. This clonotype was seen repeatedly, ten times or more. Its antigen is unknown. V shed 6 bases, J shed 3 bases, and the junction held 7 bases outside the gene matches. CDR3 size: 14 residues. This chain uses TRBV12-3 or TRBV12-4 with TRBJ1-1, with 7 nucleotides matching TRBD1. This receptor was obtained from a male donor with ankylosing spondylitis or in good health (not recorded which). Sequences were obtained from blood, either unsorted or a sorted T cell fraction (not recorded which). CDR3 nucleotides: TGTGCCAGCAGGGCGGGACAGATAGACACTGAAGCTTTCTTT. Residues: CASRAGQIDTEAFF.